The TCR beta chain under discussion was sequenced for a study of CD8 T cells in Susac syndrome. TCR beta from blood CD8+ and CD4+ T cells was sequenced. The diagnostic criteria for definite or probable disease, as recently defined, were met by the patients with Susac syndrome. The CD8+ and CD4+ T cells were isolated magnetically using a negative isolation approach, whereas the TEMRA cells were enriched by FACS. This CDR3 comprises 12 residues. Germline V gives CDR1 DFQATT, CDR2 SNEGSKA (reference sequence). V was cut by 1 base and J by 1 base, with 5 bases left in between. With random hexamers, reverse transcription was performed on roughly 0.5 to 1 ug of RNA. TCRdb independently ran MiXCR on the immunoSEQ multiplex PCR reads; one entry per CDR3 protein. The sample shows 56,000 or so distinct CDR3 sequences, roughly 94% of them seen only once.

The chain carries TRBV20-1 and TRBJ2-7, with D uncertain. Sequencing input: CD8+ T cells from PBMCs. The sequence was collected from a human donor with Susac syndrome. The CDR3, as DNA: TGCAGTGCTAGAGGGCGGTCCTACGAGCAGTACTTC. Its translation: CSARGRSYEQYF.